This TCR beta chain was retrieved from a study of cytomegalovirus exposure and HLA in healthy donors. The study ran its PCR with 60 Vbeta and 13 Jbeta primers. TCRdb's copy holds only in-frame clones and misses some; the assay was immunoSEQ multiplex PCR. The data hold under 150,000 clones, with 80% observed a single time. V lost 5 bases to trimming and J lost 9 bases, with 11 bases between them. The CDR3 length is 12 residues. CDR1 is MDHEN, CDR2 SYDVKM, per germline. Details on this clone: As yet, its antigen is unknown.

General study results and limits: Several top significant clusters appeared, in a later analysis, to be linked to common viral pathogens. The availability of immune exposure information extended only to CMV serostatus. Specific recognition of CMV antigens was confirmed in vitro for a few chains (all CMV-associated). Across donors, most TCRs were seen rarely, yet some public ones were widespread.

The sample was PBMCs. The sequence came from a woman in her 40s in good health and CMV-seronegative. This sequence joins TRBV28 and TRBJ1-5; D gene ambiguous. The chain's CDR3 is CASSPSVPPQHF. CDR3 nucleotide sequence: TGTGCCAGCAGTCCCTCGGTACCGCCCCAGCATTTT. Variable domain in full (rest from reference TRBV28 and TRBJ1-5): DVKVTQSSRYLVKRTGEKVFLECVQDMDHENMFWYRQDPGLGLRLIYFSYDVKMKEKGDIPEGYSVSREKKERFSLILESASTNQTSMYLCASSPSVPPQHFGDGTRLSIL.